This T cell receptor beta chain was documented in a study of OX40 agonist ivuxolimab in advanced cancers. Sequencing used immunoSEQ multiplex PCR; TCRdb keeps in-frame clones, though not all of them. The repertoire holds about 50,000 clones, with 80% to 90% as singletons. Germline CDR1 is SGHDT and CDR2 is YYEEEE. The CDR3 is 18 residues long. J lost 5 bases, V lost 3 bases, and 16 bases had no gene match. This clonotype was sampled from an adult with an advanced solid tumor such as melanoma, head and neck, liver or kidney cancer. This rearrangement joins TRBV5-6 to TRBJ2-5; 10 bases match TRBD1. The input for sequencing was CD4+ or CD8+ T cells sorted from blood, taken in a trial of the OX40 agonist ivuxolimab. In DNA, the CDR3 is TGTGCCAGCAGCTCCATTCGGACAGGGGGGGTCCAAGGGGAGACCCAGTACTTC. Its protein product is CASSSIRTGGVQGETQYF.